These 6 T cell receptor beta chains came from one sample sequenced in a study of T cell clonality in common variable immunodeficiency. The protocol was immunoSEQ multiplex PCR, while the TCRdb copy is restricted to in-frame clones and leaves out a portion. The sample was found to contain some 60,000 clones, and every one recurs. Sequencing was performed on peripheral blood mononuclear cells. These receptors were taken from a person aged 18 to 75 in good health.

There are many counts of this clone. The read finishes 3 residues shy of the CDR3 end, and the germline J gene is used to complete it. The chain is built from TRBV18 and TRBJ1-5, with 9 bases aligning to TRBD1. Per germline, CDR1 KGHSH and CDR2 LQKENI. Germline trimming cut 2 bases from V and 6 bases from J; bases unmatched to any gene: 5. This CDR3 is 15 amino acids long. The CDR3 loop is CASSPEQGAAQPQHF. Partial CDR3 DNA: TGTGCCAGCTCACCAGAACAGGGGGCCGCTCAGCCC. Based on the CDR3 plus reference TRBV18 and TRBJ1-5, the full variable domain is NAGVMQNPRHLVRRRGQEARLRCSPMKGHSHVYWYRQLPEEGLKFMVYLQKENIIDESGMPKERFSAEFPKEGPSILRIQQVVRGDSAAYFCASSPEQGAAQPQHFGDGTRLSIL.

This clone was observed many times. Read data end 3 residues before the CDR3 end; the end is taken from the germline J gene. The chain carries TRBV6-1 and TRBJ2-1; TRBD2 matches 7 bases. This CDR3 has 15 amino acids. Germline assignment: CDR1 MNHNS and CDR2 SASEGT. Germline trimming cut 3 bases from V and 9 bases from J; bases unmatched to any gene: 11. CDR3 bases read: TGTGCCAGCAGTGAGATCGGACTAGGGGCTGGTGAG. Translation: CASSEIGLGAGE. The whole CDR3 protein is CASSEIGLGAGEQFF.

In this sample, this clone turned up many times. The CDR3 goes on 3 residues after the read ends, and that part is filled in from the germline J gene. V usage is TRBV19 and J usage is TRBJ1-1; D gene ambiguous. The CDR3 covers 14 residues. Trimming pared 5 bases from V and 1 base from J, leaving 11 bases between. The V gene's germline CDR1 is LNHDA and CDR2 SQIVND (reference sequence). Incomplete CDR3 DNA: TGTGCCAGTAGTCAACCACTGAGGAACACTGAA. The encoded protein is CASSQPLRNTE. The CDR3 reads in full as CASSQPLRNTEAFF.

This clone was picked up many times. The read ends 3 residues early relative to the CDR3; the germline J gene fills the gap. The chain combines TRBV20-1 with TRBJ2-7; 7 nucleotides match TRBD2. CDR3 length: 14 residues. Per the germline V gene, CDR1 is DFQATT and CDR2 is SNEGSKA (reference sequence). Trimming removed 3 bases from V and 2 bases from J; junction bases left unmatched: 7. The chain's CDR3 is CSASLGGDTYEQYF. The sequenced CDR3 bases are TGCAGTGCTAGTTTGGGAGGGGATACCTACGAG.

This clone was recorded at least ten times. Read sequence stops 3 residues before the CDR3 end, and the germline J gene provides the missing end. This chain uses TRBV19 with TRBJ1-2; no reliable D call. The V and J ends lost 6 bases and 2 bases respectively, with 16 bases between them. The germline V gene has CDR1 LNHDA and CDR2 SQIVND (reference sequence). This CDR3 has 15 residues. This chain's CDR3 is CASRSRGAENYGYTF. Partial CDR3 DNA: TGTGCCAGTAGATCCCGAGGTGCGGAAAACTATGGC.

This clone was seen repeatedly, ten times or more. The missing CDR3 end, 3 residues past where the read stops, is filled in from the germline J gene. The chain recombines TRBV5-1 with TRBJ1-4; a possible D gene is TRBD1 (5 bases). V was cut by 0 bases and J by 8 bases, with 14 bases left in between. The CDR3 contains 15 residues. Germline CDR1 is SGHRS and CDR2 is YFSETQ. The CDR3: CASSLEPQGTEKLFF. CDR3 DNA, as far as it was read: TGCGCCAGCAGCTTGGAACCGCAGGGAACCGAAAAA.